Reported below is one T cell receptor (beta chain). Antigen unknown. This sample is drawn from a study of Graves' ophthalmopathy and Graves' hyperthyroidism. Study summary: Peripheral blood collection took place at initial diagnosis, before any treatment.

RNA transcripts provided the template for amplifying TCR beta CDR3 regions. Following a first-round RT-PCR that used HTBI primers, a second-round multiplex PCR was carried out. TCRdb re-called the multiplex PCR reads through MiXCR, storing one row per CDR3 protein. The repertoire consists of about 700,000 distinct CDR3 sequences, with 35% to 45% occurring once and the leading ten covering around 3%. Patients were left out if they had other autoimmune diseases, uncontrolled infections, pregnancy or lactation. Diagnosis used clinical symptoms, serum thyroxine, TRAb, thyroid ultrasound and orbital computed tomography. Study results and caveats: Most thyroid clonotypes with frequency above 0.001 were detected in blood too.

Germline V lookup: CDR1 MNHEY, CDR2 SMNVEV (reference sequence). V lost 4 bases and J 0 bases, leaving 7 bases between the germline ends. The CDR3 contains 14 residues. The clonotype comes from an adult man with Graves' ophthalmopathy. This chain uses TRBV27 with TRBJ1-5; D gene ambiguous. The sequenced sample consisted of peripheral blood. CDR3 coding DNA: TGTGCCAGCAGTTCGTACAATAGCAATCAGCCCCAGCATTTT. This gives the protein CASSSYNSNQPQHF.